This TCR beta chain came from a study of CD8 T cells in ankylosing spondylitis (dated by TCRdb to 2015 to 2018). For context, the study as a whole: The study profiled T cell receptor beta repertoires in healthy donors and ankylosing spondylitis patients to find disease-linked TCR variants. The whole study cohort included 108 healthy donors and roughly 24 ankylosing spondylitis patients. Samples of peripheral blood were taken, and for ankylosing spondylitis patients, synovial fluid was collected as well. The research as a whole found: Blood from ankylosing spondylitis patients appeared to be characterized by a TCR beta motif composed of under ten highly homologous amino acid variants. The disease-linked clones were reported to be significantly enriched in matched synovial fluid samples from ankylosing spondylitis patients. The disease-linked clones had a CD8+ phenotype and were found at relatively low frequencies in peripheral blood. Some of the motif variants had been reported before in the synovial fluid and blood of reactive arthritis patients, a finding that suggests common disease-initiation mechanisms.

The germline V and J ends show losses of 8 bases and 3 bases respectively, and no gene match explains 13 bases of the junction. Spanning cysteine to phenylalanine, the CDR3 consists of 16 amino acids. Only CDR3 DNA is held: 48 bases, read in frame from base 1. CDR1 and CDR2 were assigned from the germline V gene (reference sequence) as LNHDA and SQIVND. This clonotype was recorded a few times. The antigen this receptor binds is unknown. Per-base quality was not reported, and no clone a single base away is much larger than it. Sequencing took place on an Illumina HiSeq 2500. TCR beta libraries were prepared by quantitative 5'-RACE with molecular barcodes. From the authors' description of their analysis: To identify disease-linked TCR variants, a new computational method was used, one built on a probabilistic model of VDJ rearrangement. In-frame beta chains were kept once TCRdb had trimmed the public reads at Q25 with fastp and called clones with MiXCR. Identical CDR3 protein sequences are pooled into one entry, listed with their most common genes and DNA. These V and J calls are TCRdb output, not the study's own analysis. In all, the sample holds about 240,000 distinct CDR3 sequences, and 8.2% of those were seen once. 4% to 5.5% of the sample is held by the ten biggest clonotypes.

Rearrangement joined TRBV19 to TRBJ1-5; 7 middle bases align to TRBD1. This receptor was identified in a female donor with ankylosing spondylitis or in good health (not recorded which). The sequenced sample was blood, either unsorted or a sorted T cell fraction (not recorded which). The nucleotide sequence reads TGTGCCAGTGGTCCCGGGACAGCGGCCTTCAATCAGCCCCAGCATTTT. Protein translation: CASGPGTAAFNQPQHF. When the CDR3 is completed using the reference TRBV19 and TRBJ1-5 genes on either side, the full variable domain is DGGITQSPKYLFRKEGQNVTLSCEQNLNHDAMYWYRQDPGQGLRLIYYSQIVNDFQKGDIAEGYSVSREKKESFPLTVTSAQKNPTAFYLCASGPGTAAFNQPQHFGDGTRLSIL.